The 30 T cell receptor beta chains presented below share a single source sample, sequenced in a study of CXCR3 chemokines and chemotherapy response in bladder cancer. MiXCR was run by TCRdb on the PCR reads, yielding one entry per CDR3 protein. Of about 13,000 distinct CDR3 sequences listed, around an eighth were seen once; the top ten hold about 24%. Specimen collection occurred from a patient whose treatment included neoadjuvant chemotherapy. Receptor source: a human donor with bladder cancer that did not respond to neoadjuvant chemotherapy.

This clonotype showed up many times. The chain combines TRBV6-6 with TRBJ1-5; no clear D gene. Germline V gives CDR1 MNHNY, CDR2 SVGAGI (reference sequence). The CDR3 has 12 amino acids. Between the trimmed V and J ends, which lost 7 bases and 3 bases, there was a span of 7 bases. CDR3 nucleotides: TGTGCCAGCAAGTTTAACAATCAGCCCCAGCATTTT. Translated: CASKFNNQPQHF.

This clonotype was seen ten or more times. The rearrangement joins TRBV7-2 to TRBJ2-5, with D unresolved. The germline gives CDR1 SGHTA, CDR2 FQGNSA. Trimming took off 1 base at V and 0 bases at J, with 6 bases between the two ends. This CDR3 is 14 amino acids long. CDR3 nucleotide sequence: TGTGCCAGCAGCTTAGTATATAACCAAGAGACCCAGTACTTC. Translation gives CASSLVYNQETQYF.

Many counts were recorded for this clonotype. The chain uses TRBV12-3 or TRBV12-4 and TRBJ2-5; D assignment may be TRBD1 or TRBD2 (6 bases each). The V end was cut by 3 bases, the J end by 9 bases, with 14 bases between. The CDR3 loop spans 13 amino acids. The CDR3, as DNA: TGTGCCAGCAGTTTCGCGGGACACCCTGCCCAGTACTTC. Translating it yields CASSFAGHPAQYF.

By proportion, this clonotype is medium-sized. This chain's CDR3 is CATHLDRDYGYTF. CDR3 coding DNA: TGTGCCACCCACCTTGACAGGGACTATGGCTACACCTTC. The V call is TRBV19, the J call TRBJ1-2, with 7 bases aligning to TRBD1. Germline CDR1 is LNHDA and CDR2 is SQIVND (reference sequence). The CDR3 has 13 amino acids. J gave up 3 bases and V 10 bases, and 8 bases lay outside the gene matches. The full variable domain, its missing parts supplied by reference TRBV19 and TRBJ1-2, is DGGITQSPKYLFRKEGQNVTLSCEQNLNHDAMYWYRQDPGQGLRLIYYSQIVNDFQKGDIAEGYSVSREKKESFPLTVTSAQKNPTAFYLCATHLDRDYGYTFGSGTRLTVV.

In its sample, this clonotype was seen many times. The chain uses TRBV7-9 and TRBJ2-1; D perhaps matches TRBD2 (5 bases). The CDR3 sequence is 14 residues long. Trimming stripped 6 bases from V and 1 base from J, with 10 bases between. CDR1 and CDR2 from the germline V gene are SEHNR and FQNEAQ (reference sequence). This CDR3 is CASRKGVSYNEQFF. CDR3 coding DNA: TGTGCCAGCAGGAAGGGAGTTTCCTACAATGAGCAGTTCTTC.

This clonotype was seen many times. This chain links TRBV6-2 or TRBV6-3 with TRBJ2-5; 9 nucleotides match TRBD2. Germline V gene lookup returns CDR1 MNHEY and CDR2 SVGEGT. The CDR3 is 15 amino acids. Trimming at V came to 2 bases and at J to 3 bases, leaving 4 bases not matched to a gene. CDR3 region: CASSYTASGEETQYF. The CDR3 nucleotides are TGTGCCAGCAGTTACACGGCTAGCGGGGAAGAGACCCAGTACTTC.

Only a few counts were recorded for this clonotype. V usage is TRBV20-1 and J usage is TRBJ2-1; D could derive from TRBD1 or TRBD2 (6 bases each). V was cut by 6 bases and J by 0 bases, with 18 bases left in between. CDR3 length: 16 amino acids. CDR1 DFQATT and CDR2 SNEGSKA come from the germline V gene (reference sequence). The CDR3 DNA reads TGCAGTGCCGGGGGCGCCGTAGCGGTCTCCTACAATGAGCAGTTCTTC. Protein sequence: CSAGGAVAVSYNEQFF.

This clonotype was seen many times. The chain is built from TRBV5-4 and TRBJ2-1; D gene unclear. The CDR3 is 16 amino acids. Germline assignment: CDR1 SGHNT and CDR2 YYREEE (reference sequence). Trimming left V 0 bases short and J 6 bases short, with 16 bases between. CDR3 sequence reads: CASSLEGGLLGNEQFF. CDR3 nucleotide sequence: TGTGCCAGCAGCTTGGAGGGCGGTCTACTCGGCAATGAGCAGTTCTTC.

V and J are TRBV9 and TRBJ1-6; a possible D gene is TRBD1 (6 bases). Trimming removed 0 bases from V and 6 bases from J, with 7 bases in between. The CDR3 has 14 amino acids. Germline V gene lookup returns CDR1 SGDLS and CDR2 YYNGEE. For the CDR3, the DNA is TGTGCCAGCAGCGTAGGCAGGGGTAATTCACCCCTCCACTTT. The encoded protein is CASSVGRGNSPLHF.

This clonotype was counted many times. The rearrangement joins TRBV12-3 or TRBV12-4 to TRBJ1-1; 7 nucleotides agree with TRBD1. This CDR3 region has 14 residues. V trimming: 4 bases; J trimming: 4 bases; junction bases outside the gene matches: 6. CDR3 coding DNA: TGTGCCAGCAGTTCCTCAGGGGGTGGCACTGAAGCTTTCTTT. Translated: CASSSSGGGTEAFF.

The chain combines TRBV6-5 with TRBJ2-2; 7 bases map to TRBD1. V shed 6 bases, J shed 1 base, and the junction held 5 bases outside the gene matches. This CDR3 is 15 amino acids long. Germline-derived CDR1 and CDR2 are MNHEY and SVGAGI. The CDR3: CASSRQGVNTGELFF. As DNA, the CDR3 is TGTGCCAGCAGCCGACAGGGTGTGAACACCGGGGAGCTGTTTTTT.

This clonotype was counted ten times or more. CDR3 amino acids: CASKTGTYGYTF. CDR3 DNA sequence: TGTGCCAGCAAAACAGGAACTTATGGCTACACCTTC. The V gene is TRBV6-1, the J gene TRBJ1-2, with D perhaps TRBD1 (5 bases). Germline V CDR1 and CDR2: MNHNS, SASEGT. The CDR3 has 12 amino acids. Trimming took off 7 bases at V and 5 bases at J, with 11 bases between the two ends.

Many counts were recorded for this clonotype. V is TRBV10-3 and J is TRBJ1-1; D is unclear. CDR3 length equals 15 residues. Germline values: CDR1 ENHRY, CDR2 SYGVKD. The V end was cut by 0 bases, the J end by 0 bases, with 8 bases between. The DNA of the CDR3 is TGTGCCATCAGTGAGTCGGAAACGGTGAACACTGAAGCTTTCTTT. It specifies CAISESETVNTEAFF.

In its sample, this clonotype is medium-sized. The chain has TRBV13 and TRBJ2-3, with D perhaps matching TRBD1 (5 bases). Per the germline V gene, CDR1 is PRHDT and CDR2 is FYEKMQ (reference sequence). V gave up 2 bases and J gave up 6 bases, with 9 bases separating them. The CDR3 spans 13 residues. The CDR3 DNA reads as TGTGCCAGCAGCTTAAGGGGATCGGATACGCAGTATTTT. This translates into CASSLRGSDTQYF.

V usage is TRBV12-3 or TRBV12-4 and J usage is TRBJ2-3, with D hard to call. The CDR3 extends over 13 amino acids. V shed 6 bases and J shed 2 bases, with 9 bases lying between them. The CDR3 loop is CASRPGPTDTQYF. For the CDR3, the DNA is TGTGCCAGCAGGCCGGGTCCCACAGATACGCAGTATTTT.

This rearrangement joins TRBV19 to TRBJ1-1, with a possible D match to TRBD1 (6 bases). Germline V gives CDR1 LNHDA, CDR2 SQIVND (reference sequence). With 10 bases removed from V and 11 bases from J, the gap between germline ends came to 14 bases. There are 10 residues in the CDR3. For the CDR3, the DNA is TGTGCCACCGGGGGCAGGGTCGCTTTCTTT. Protein sequence: CATGGRVAFF.

This clonotype showed up just once. The chain uses TRBV11-2 and TRBJ2-5; D is unclear. Trimming took 5 bases from V and 5 from J, leaving 15 bases between them. The CDR3 is 14 amino acids. Germline V CDR1 and CDR2: SGHAT, FQNNGV. CDR3 in amino acids: CASSPLTAWETQYF. DNA for the CDR3: TGTGCCAGCAGCCCATTAACGGCTTGGGAGACCCAGTACTTC.

The sample holds many counts of this clonotype. The V call is TRBV24-1, the J call TRBJ2-1; TRBD1 might be the D (6 bases). Trimming took off 3 bases at V and 7 bases at J, with 6 bases between the two ends. The germline V gene has CDR1 KGHDR and CDR2 SFDVKD. The CDR3 length is 12 residues. CDR3 bases: TGTGCCACCAGTGATCAGGGGAATGAGCAGTTCTTC. As protein: CATSDQGNEQFF.

The chain employs TRBV6-1 and TRBJ2-7, with D possibly TRBD2 on 6 matching bases. Deletions cut 6 bases from V and 1 base from J, with 16 bases between. The CDR3 covers 15 residues. Germline CDR1 reads MNHNS; CDR2 reads SASEGT. The CDR3 bases are TGTGCCAGCAGGGCCGCCGGGGGAGCTTCCTACGAGCAGTACTTC. It yields the protein CASRAAGGASYEQYF.

This clonotype was seen many times. This rearrangement joins TRBV6-5 to TRBJ2-2; 7 positions agree with TRBD2. CDR1 is MNHEY and CDR2 is SVGAGI in the germline V gene. The CDR3 runs to 13 residues. The V gene end was trimmed by 6 bases and the J gene end by 7 bases; junction bases not matched to a gene: 5. The CDR3 loop reads CASSHSGGGELFF. CDR3 coding DNA: TGTGCCAGCAGCCACTCGGGAGGCGGGGAGCTGTTTTTT.

This clonotype was detected ten times or more. The chain recombines TRBV19 with TRBJ1-5, with 7 bases identical to TRBD1. Germline-derived CDR1 and CDR2 are LNHDA and SQIVND (reference sequence). The junction had 11 bases not matched to a gene; V was cut back by 7 bases and J by 5 bases. The CDR3 has 15 amino acids. Written as DNA, the CDR3 is TGTGCCAGTACCCTTGGGGACAGCCGTTATCAGCCCCAGCATTTT. This sequence encodes CASTLGDSRYQPQHF. The full variable domain, rest sourced from reference TRBV19 and TRBJ1-5, is DGGITQSPKYLFRKEGQNVTLSCEQNLNHDAMYWYRQDPGQGLRLIYYSQIVNDFQKGDIAEGYSVSREKKESFPLTVTSAQKNPTAFYLCASTLGDSRYQPQHFGDGTRLSIL.

This clonotype has at least ten counts. This chain uses TRBV18 with TRBJ1-5; D possibly corresponds to TRBD1 (5 bases). CDR1 and CDR2 from the germline V gene are KGHSH and LQKENI. The CDR3 loop spans 15 amino acids. The V gene lost 4 bases and the J gene lost 4 bases, with 14 bases spanning the gap. The CDR3 nucleotides are TGTGCCAGCTCACTTGGGGCCGGCGCTAATCAGCCCCAGCATTTT. Residues: CASSLGAGANQPQHF.

The chain uses TRBV7-9 and TRBJ1-1; D may be TRBD1 (5 bases). Trimming stripped 5 bases from V and 0 bases from J, with 16 bases between. The CDR3 totals 16 residues. Germline V gene sequence: CDR1 SEHNR, CDR2 FQNEAQ (reference sequence). The CDR3 region is CASSQPVRGVNTEAFF. In DNA form, the CDR3 reads TGTGCCAGCAGCCAACCCGTCCGGGGGGTGAACACTGAAGCTTTCTTT.

This clonotype occurred a few times. The genes are TRBV20-1 and TRBJ2-3; 11 positions match TRBD2. The CDR3 contains 16 residues. V was pared by 4 bases and J by 2 bases, with 8 bases of the junction left unmatched. Germline V gives CDR1 DFQATT, CDR2 SNEGSKA (reference sequence). As DNA, the CDR3 is TGCAGTGCTACCTCCGGGACTAGCGGCCCCACAGATACGCAGTATTTT. This gives the protein CSATSGTSGPTDTQYF.

About this clonotype itself: Only one base separates this from a far larger clonotype, so it likely reflects a read error. The V call is TRBV11-1, the J call TRBJ2-5; D is undetermined. Germline V gene data show CDR1 as SGHAT and CDR2 as FQDESV (reference sequence). The CDR3 runs to 11 residues. With 3 bases removed from V and 11 bases from J, the gap between germline ends came to 10 bases. The CDR3 is CASSFYNEQYF. CDR3 bases: TGTGCCAGCAGCTTTTACAATGAGCAGTACTTC.

The CDR3 sequence: CASKGTNTGELFF. CDR3 DNA: TGTGCCAGCAAGGGGACGAACACCGGGGAGCTGTTTTTT. V gene TRBV27 combines with J gene TRBJ2-2; D is perhaps TRBD1 (5 bases). Germline V lookup: CDR1 MNHEY, CDR2 SMNVEV (reference sequence). The CDR3 consists of 13 residues. V lost 7 bases to trimming and J lost 0 bases, with 6 bases between them.

The sample holds many counts of this clonotype. CDR3 nucleotides: TGTGCCATAGGGGGGGTCCCAGATACGCAGTATTTT. Translating gives CAIGGVPDTQYF. V and J are TRBV10-3 and TRBJ2-3; D possibly corresponds to TRBD2 (7 bases). This CDR3 spans 12 amino acids. V lost 9 bases and J lost 4, with 11 bases in between. Per germline, CDR1 ENHRY and CDR2 SYGVKD.

This clonotype occurred many times. V and J are TRBV6-1 and TRBJ2-7, with TRBD1 as a possible D gene (5 bases). V was clipped by 5 bases and J by 3 bases, with 11 bases between them. Germline V gives CDR1 MNHNS, CDR2 SASEGT. The CDR3 contains 13 residues. This chain's CDR3 is CASSYGDSYEQYF. CDR3 coding DNA: TGTGCCAGCAGTTACGGAGACAGCTACGAGCAGTACTTC.

There are many counts of this clonotype. This chain joins TRBV19 and TRBJ2-5; a possible D gene is TRBD1 (6 bases). Germline values: CDR1 LNHDA, CDR2 SQIVND (reference sequence). There are 15 residues in the CDR3. V was cut by 5 bases and J by 4 bases, with 17 bases left in between. CDR3 protein: CASSPRRGSGETQYF. As DNA, the CDR3 is TGTGCCAGTAGTCCCCGAAGGGGGTCGGGAGAGACCCAGTACTTC.

By its share, this clonotype is medium-sized. The CDR3 loop reads CASRISRDGSIGELFF. The CDR3 nucleotides read TGTGCCAGTAGGATTTCCCGGGACGGAAGTATTGGGGAGCTGTTTTTT. The J gene is TRBJ2-2, the V gene TRBV19, with D possibly called TRBD1 or TRBD2 (5 bases each). V was cut by 6 bases and J by 8 bases, with 22 bases left in between. The CDR3 loop spans 16 amino acids. Germline CDR1 and CDR2: LNHDA and SQIVND (reference sequence).